This TCR beta chain was observed in a study of T cells in Graves' hyperthyroidism and ophthalmopathy. Study-wide background: It was at initial diagnosis, before any treatment, that peripheral blood was collected.

TCR beta CDR3 region amplification was performed from RNA transcripts. In the first-round RT-PCR of the TCR CDR3, the HTBI primer set was used. TCRdb reanalysed the multiplex PCR reads using MiXCR and keeps one entry per CDR3 protein. The sample lists around 530,000 distinct CDR3 sequences, roughly 18% occurring once. Patients having uncontrolled infection, another autoimmune disease, pregnancy or lactation were not included. More than 8.5 ml of fresh peripheral blood supplied the PBMCs. Notes on the study in general: Among thyroid clonotypes expanded above 0.001, most also appeared in blood.

The germline CDR1 and CDR2 sequences are MDHEN and SYDVKM. The CDR3 is made up of 12 amino acids. V lost 10 bases and J lost 4, with 13 bases in between. This clonotype was detected a few times. What it binds is not known. The sample consisted of blood. The sequence was obtained from a woman younger than 35 with Graves' ophthalmopathy. This rearrangement joins TRBV28 to TRBJ1-2; a weak D match, TRBD1 (5 bases). For the CDR3, the DNA is TGTGCCATCACAGGAACCCCCTATGGCTACACCTTC. Translating gives CAITGTPYGYTF.